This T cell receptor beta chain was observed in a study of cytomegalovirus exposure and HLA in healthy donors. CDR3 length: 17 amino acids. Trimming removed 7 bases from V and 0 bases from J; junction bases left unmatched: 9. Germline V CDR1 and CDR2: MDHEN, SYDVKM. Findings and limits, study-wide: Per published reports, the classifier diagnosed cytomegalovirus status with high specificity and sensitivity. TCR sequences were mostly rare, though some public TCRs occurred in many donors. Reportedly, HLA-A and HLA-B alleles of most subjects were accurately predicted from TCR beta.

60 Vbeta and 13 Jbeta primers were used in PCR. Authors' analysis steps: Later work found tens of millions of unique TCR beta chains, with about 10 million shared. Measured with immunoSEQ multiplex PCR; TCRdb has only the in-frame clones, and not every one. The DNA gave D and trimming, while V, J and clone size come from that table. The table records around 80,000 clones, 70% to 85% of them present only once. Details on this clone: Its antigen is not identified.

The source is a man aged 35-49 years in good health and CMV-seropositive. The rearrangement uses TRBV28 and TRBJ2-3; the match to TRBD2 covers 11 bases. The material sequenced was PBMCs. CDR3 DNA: TGTGCCAGCAATCCCGGGACTAGCGGACCCAGCACAGATACGCAGTATTTT. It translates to CASNPGTSGPSTDTQYF. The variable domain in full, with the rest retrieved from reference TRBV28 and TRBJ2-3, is DVKVTQSSRYLVKRTGEKVFLECVQDMDHENMFWYRQDPGLGLRLIYFSYDVKMKEKGDIPEGYSVSREKKERFSLILESASTNQTSMYLCASNPGTSGPSTDTQYFGPGTRLTVL.